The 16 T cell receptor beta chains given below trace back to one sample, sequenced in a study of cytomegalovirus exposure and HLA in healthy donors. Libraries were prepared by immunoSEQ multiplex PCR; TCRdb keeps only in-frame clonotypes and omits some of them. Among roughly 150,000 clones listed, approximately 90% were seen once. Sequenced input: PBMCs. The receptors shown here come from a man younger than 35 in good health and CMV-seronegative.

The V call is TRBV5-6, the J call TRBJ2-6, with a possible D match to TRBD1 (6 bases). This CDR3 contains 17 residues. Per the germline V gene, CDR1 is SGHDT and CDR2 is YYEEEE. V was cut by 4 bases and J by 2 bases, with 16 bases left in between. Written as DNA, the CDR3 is TGTGCCAGCAGCGTGAAACCAGGGGCCGCTGGGGCCAACGTCCTGACTTTC. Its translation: CASSVKPGAAGANVLTF.

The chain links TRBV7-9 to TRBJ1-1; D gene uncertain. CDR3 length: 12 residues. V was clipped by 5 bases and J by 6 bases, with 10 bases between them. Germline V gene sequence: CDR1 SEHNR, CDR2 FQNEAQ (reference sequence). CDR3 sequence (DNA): TGTGCCAGCAGCGTTGACAAGGCTGAAGCTTTCTTT. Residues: CASSVDKAEAFF.

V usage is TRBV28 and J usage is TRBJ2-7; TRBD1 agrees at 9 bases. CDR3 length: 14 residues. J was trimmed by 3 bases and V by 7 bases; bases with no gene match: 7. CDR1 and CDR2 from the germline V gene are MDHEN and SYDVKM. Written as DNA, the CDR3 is TGTGCCAGCACCTTTGGGACAGGGATCTACGAGCAGTACTTC. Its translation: CASTFGTGIYEQYF. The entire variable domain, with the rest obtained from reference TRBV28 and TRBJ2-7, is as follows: DVKVTQSSRYLVKRTGEKVFLECVQDMDHENMFWYRQDPGLGLRLIYFSYDVKMKEKGDIPEGYSVSREKKERFSLILESASTNQTSMYLCASTFGTGIYEQYFGPGTRLTVT.

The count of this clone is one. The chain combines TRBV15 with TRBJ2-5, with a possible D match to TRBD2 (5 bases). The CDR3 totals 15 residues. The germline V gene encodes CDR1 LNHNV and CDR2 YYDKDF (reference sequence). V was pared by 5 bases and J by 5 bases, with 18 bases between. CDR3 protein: CATSRTRGIGETQYF. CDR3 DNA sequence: TGTGCCACCAGCCGCACCCGAGGGATCGGGGAGACCCAGTACTTC.

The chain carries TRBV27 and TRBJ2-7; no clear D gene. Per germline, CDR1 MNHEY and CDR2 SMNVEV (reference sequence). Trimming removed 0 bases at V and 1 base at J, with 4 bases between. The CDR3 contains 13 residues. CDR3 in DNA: TGTGCCAGCAGTTTATCTGAGTCCTACGAGCAGTACTTC. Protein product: CASSLSESYEQYF.

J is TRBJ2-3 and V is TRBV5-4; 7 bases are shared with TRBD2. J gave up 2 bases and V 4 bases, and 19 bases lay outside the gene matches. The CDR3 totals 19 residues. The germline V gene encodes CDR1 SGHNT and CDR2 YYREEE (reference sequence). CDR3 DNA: TGTGCCAGCAGCCCTCCGTTGGTGGTTAGCGGGTCAAACACAGATACGCAGTATTTT. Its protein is CASSPPLVVSGSNTDTQYF.

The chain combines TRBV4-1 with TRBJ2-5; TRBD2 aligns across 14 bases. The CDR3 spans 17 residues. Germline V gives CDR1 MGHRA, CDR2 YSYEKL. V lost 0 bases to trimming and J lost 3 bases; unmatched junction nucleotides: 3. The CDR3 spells CASSQETSGRAEETQYF. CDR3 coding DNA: TGCGCCAGCAGCCAAGAGACTAGCGGGAGGGCCGAAGAGACCCAGTACTTC.

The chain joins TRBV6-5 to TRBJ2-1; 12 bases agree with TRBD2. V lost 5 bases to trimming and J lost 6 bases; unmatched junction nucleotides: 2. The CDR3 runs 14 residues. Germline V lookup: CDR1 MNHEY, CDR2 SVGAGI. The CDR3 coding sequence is TGTGCCAGCAGTCTAGCGGGGGGGAGCAATGAGCAGTTCTTC. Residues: CASSLAGGSNEQFF.

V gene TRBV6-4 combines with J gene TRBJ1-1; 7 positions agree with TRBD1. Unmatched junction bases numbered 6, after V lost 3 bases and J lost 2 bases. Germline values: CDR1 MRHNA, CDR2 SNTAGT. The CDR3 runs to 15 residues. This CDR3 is CASSEERGLNTEAFF. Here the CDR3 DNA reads TGTGCCAGCAGTGAGGAAAGGGGGCTAAACACTGAAGCTTTCTTT.

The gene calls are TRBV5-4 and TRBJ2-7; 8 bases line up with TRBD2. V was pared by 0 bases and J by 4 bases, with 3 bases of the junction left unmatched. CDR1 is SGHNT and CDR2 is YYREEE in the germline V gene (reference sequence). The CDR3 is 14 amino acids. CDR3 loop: CASSLAGGLYEQYF. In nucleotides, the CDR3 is TGTGCCAGCAGCTTGGCGGGAGGGCTTTACGAGCAGTACTTC.

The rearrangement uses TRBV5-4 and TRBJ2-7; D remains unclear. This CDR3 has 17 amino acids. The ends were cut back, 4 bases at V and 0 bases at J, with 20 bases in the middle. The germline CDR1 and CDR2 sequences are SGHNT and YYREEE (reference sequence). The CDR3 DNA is TGTGCCAGCAGCAACGCAGACCGGGTGGCTAGCTCCTACGAGCAGTACTTC. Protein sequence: CASSNADRVASSYEQYF.

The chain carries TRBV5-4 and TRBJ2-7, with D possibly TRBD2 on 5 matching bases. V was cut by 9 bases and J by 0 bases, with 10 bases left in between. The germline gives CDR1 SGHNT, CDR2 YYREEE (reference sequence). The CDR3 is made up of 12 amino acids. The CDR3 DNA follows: TGTGCCATTCTTAGCGACTCCTACGAGCAGTACTTC. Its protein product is CAILSDSYEQYF.

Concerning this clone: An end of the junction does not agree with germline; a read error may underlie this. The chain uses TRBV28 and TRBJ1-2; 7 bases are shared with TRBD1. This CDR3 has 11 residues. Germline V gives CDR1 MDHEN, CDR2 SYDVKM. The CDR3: CASSQGTVRIF. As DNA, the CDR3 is TGTGCCAGCAGTCAAGGGACAGTTCGTATCTTC.

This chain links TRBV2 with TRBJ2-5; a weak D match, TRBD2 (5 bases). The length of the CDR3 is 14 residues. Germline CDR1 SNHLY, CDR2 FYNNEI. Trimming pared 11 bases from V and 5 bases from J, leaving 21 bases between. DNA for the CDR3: TGTGCCTCCCACGGAGGTCTGCGGCCGGAGACCCAGTACTTC. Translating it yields CASHGGLRPETQYF.

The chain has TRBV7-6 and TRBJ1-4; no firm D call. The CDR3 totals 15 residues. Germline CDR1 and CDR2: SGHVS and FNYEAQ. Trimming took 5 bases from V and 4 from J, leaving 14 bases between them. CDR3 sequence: CASSLTEGRNEKLFF. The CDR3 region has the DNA TGTGCCAGCAGCCTGACGGAGGGCCGTAATGAAAAACTGTTTTTT.

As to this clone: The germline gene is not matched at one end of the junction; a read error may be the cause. The CDR3 here is CTSGYGYTF. The CDR3 bases are TGCACCTCGGGTTATGGCTACACCTTC. The chain has TRBV7-9 and TRBJ1-2, with D unresolved. The CDR3 runs 9 residues. CDR1 is SEHNR, CDR2 FQNEAQ, per germline (reference sequence).